This T cell receptor beta chain is from a study of immune evolution from preneoplasia to lung adenocarcinoma. Findings and limits, study-wide: Clonality was highest in normal lung, lower in later-stage lesions apparently. From normal lung to invasive adenocarcinoma, top clone frequencies appeared to decrease.

CDR1 is SGHNT, CDR2 YENEEA, per germline. CDR3 length: 13 residues. With 5 bases removed from V and 7 bases from J, the gap between germline ends came to 14 bases. This clone has a single count. Its antigen is not known. After pathologic assessment, macro-dissection selected premalignant or tumor cells for extraction. The assay was immunoSEQ multiplex PCR, and TCRdb's table has in-frame clones only and misses some. The table includes 4,400 or so clones, about nine tenths detected once. V gene TRBV11-3 combines with J gene TRBJ2-5, with D possibly being TRBD1 (6 bases). The sequenced sample was FFPE minimally invasive lung adenocarcinoma tissue. The clonotype was recovered from a donor aged 70 or older with lung adenocarcinoma. The CDR3 spells CASSPQGAGTQYF. The CDR3 nucleotides are TGTGCCAGCAGCCCACAGGGCGCCGGGACCCAGTACTTC.